These 8 T cell receptor beta chains originate from one sample sequenced in a study of T cells after yellow fever vaccination. TCRdb itself ran the 5' RACE reads through MiXCR, one entry per CDR3 protein. The sample has 450,000 to 550,000 distinct CDR3 sequences; just over 20% are singletons. The sequencing used PBMCs, collected roughly 20 days after the first yellow fever vaccination. Receptors were obtained from a man aged 18 to 35 who received the YFV17D yellow fever vaccine.

This rearrangement joins TRBV25-1 to TRBJ1-4; 7 nucleotides align to TRBD1. Germline trimming cut 6 bases from V and 8 bases from J; bases unmatched to any gene: 6. The CDR3 runs 13 residues. From germline, CDR1 is MGHDK and CDR2 SYGVNS. CDR3 DNA sequence: TGTGCCAGCAGCGAGCCGGGACAGGAAAAACTGTTTTTT. It translates to CASSEPGQEKLFF. Using reference TRBV25-1 and TRBJ1-4 for the parts outside the CDR3, the full variable domain is EADIYQTPRYLVIGTGKKITLECSQTMGHDKMYWYQQDPGMELHLIHYSYGVNSTEKGDLSSESTVSRIRTEHFPLTLESARPSHTSQYLCASSEPGQEKLFFGSGTQLSVL.

This chain connects TRBV2 to TRBJ1-2; D is ambiguous. The V and J ends lost 4 bases and 5 bases respectively, with 8 bases between them. The CDR3 is made up of 12 amino acids. Germline loops: CDR1 SNHLY, CDR2 FYNNEI. CDR3: CASSVVGYGYTF. In nucleotides, the CDR3 is TGTGCCAGCAGTGTGGTTGGTTATGGCTACACCTTC.

The V and J genes are TRBV19 and TRBJ2-3, with 7 bases matching TRBD1. In germline, CDR1 is LNHDA, CDR2 SQIVND (reference sequence). There are 12 residues in the CDR3. Trimming removed 4 bases from V and 8 bases from J; junction bases left unmatched: 3. The CDR3 DNA sequence: TGTGCCAGTAGTAAAGGGGGCCCTACGCAGTATTTT. Its translation: CASSKGGPTQYF.

The chain recombines TRBV20-1 with TRBJ2-1; D uncertain. Germline CDR1 reads DFQATT; CDR2 reads SNEGSKA (reference sequence). The CDR3 contains 15 residues. Deletions cut 0 bases from V and 1 base from J, with 10 bases between. The CDR3 DNA reads as TGCAGTGCTAGAGATCCCAGCTCTTCCTACAATGAGCAGTTCTTC. It codes for CSARDPSSSYNEQFF.

This chain uses TRBV4-1 with TRBJ2-2; 7 nucleotides line up with TRBD1. Germline V gene data show CDR1 as MGHRA and CDR2 as YSYEKL. V shed 0 bases, J shed 3 bases, and the junction held 4 bases outside the gene matches. CDR3 length equals 16 residues. The CDR3 loop reads CASSQDPDRDTGELFF. The CDR3 DNA reads as TGCGCCAGCAGCCAAGATCCAGACAGGGACACCGGGGAGCTGTTTTTT.

The gene calls are TRBV6-5 and TRBJ2-5; D gene unclear. This CDR3 is 14 amino acids long. CDR1 is MNHEY, CDR2 SVGAGI, per germline. Trimming took off 2 bases at V and 0 bases at J, with 7 bases between the two ends. The CDR3 is CASSYGLYQETQYF. CDR3 nucleotides: TGTGCCAGCAGTTACGGCCTGTACCAAGAGACCCAGTACTTC.

This clonotype appeared once. The junction and the germline gene differ at one end; a read error may be behind it. This chain links TRBV2 with TRBJ1-1; 8 nucleotides line up with TRBD1. Germline V gene lookup returns CDR1 SNHLY and CDR2 FYNNEI. The CDR3 is made up of 18 amino acids. Written as DNA, the CDR3 is TGTGCCCGCAGTTACAAATCCTTAACAGGGGGTCCGAGGACTGAAGCTTTCTTT. It specifies CARSYKSLTGGPRTEAFF.

This clonotype has just a few counts. J is TRBJ1-1 and V is TRBV27, with unresolved D. The CDR3 loop spans 11 amino acids. Germline CDR1 reads MNHEY; CDR2 reads SMNVEV (reference sequence). Trimming cost V 4 bases and J 10 bases, with 10 bases left between them. CDR3 DNA sequence: TGTGCCAGCAGTTCCCGGTCAGGAGCTTTCTTT. It yields the protein CASSSRSGAFF.